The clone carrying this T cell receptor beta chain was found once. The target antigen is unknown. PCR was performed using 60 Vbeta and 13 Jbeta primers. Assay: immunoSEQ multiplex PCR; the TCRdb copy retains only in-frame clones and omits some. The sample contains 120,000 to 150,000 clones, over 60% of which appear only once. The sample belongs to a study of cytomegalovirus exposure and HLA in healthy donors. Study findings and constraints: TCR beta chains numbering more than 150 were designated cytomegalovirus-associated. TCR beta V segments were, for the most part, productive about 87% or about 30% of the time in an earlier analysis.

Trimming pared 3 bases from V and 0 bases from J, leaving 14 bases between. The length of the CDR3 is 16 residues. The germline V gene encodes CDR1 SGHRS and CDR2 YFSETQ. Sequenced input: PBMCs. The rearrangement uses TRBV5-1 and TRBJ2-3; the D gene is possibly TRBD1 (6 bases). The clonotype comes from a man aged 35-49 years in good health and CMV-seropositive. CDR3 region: CASSSYGQPSTDTQYF. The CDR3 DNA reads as TGCGCCAGCAGCTCGTACGGACAGCCTAGCACAGATACGCAGTATTTT.